A single sample is the source of the 28 T cell receptor beta chains below, sequenced in a study of prognosis after radiotherapy for stage I lung cancer. From genomic DNA, two-round multiplex PCR was used to amplify TCR beta CDR3. First-round PCR, the initial amplification, used primers specific to each TRBV and TRBJ gene. TCRdb reprocessed the multiplex PCR reads via MiXCR and lists one record per CDR3 protein. The sample lists about 47,000 distinct CDR3 sequences, 30% to 35% seen once, with under 9.5% in the top ten. The sequencing here drew on PBMCs, taken before or after stereotactic body radiation therapy (not recorded which). The receptors stem from a donor aged 50 or older with non-small cell lung cancer.

Ten or more counts support this clonotype. The chain is built from TRBV6-2 or TRBV6-3 and TRBJ1-5; 7 bases align to TRBD1. J lost 7 bases, V lost 10 bases, and 13 bases had no gene match. CDR3 length: 14 residues. Germline V gives CDR1 MNHEY, CDR2 SVGEGT. This CDR3 is CATSQGGPRQPQHF. DNA for the CDR3: TGTGCCACATCACAAGGGGGCCCACGGCAGCCCCAGCATTTT.

The V call is TRBV6-1, the J call TRBJ2-1; D is unresolved. The V and J ends lost 4 bases and 0 bases respectively, with 13 bases between them. The CDR3 covers 16 residues. Germline V lookup: CDR1 MNHNS, CDR2 SASEGT. The CDR3 region is CASSATTTSSYNEQFF. In nucleotides, the CDR3 is TGTGCCAGCAGTGCAACGACAACAAGCTCCTACAATGAGCAGTTCTTC.

This clonotype has more than one count but fewer than ten. The chain recombines TRBV9 with TRBJ2-5; D unclear. Germline CDR1 and CDR2: SGDLS and YYNGEE. The CDR3 covers 13 residues. The germline V and J ends were trimmed by 4 bases and 7 bases, with 14 bases remaining between them. CDR3 sequence (DNA): TGTGCCAGCAGCCCAGGTGACGGTTTGACCCAGTACTTC. Translated: CASSPGDGLTQYF.

About this clonotype: With only one base between it and a far larger clone, this is likely a read error. The chain employs TRBV7-3 and TRBJ1-2; 11 bases are a match to TRBD1. There are 17 residues in the CDR3. Trimming removed 2 bases from V and 4 bases from J; junction bases left unmatched: 9. The germline gives CDR1 SGHTA, CDR2 FQGTGA. The CDR3, as DNA: TGTGCCAGCAGCTTAGATGGCGGACAGGGGGCCGGCTATGGCTACACCTTC. Translating it yields CASSLDGGQGAGYGYTF.

A note on this clonotype: One end of the junction does not line up with germline, which may come from a read error. The genes are TRBV7-2 and TRBJ2-2; D may be TRBD2 (6 bases). Germline loops: CDR1 SGHTA, CDR2 FQGNSA. The CDR3 contains 15 residues. CDR3 region: CASSPLAGPTGELFF. CDR3 DNA sequence: TGTGCCAGCAGCCCTTTGGCGGGACCCACCGGCGAGCTGTTTTTT. The variable domain in full, with the rest retrieved from reference TRBV7-2 and TRBJ2-2, is GAGVSQSPSNKVTEKGKDVELRCDPISGHTALYWYRQSLGQGLEFLIYFQGNSAPDKSGLPSDRFSAERTGGSVSTLTIQRTQQEDSAVYLCASSPLAGPTGELFFGEGSRLTVL.

With regard to this clonotype: The CDR3 does not close with the conserved phenylalanine or tryptophan, likely indicating a read error. The rearrangement joins TRBV11-1 to TRBJ2-6; TRBD1 or TRBD2 may be the D gene (5 bases each). Germline CDR1 and CDR2: SGHAT and FQDESV (reference sequence). V lost 5 bases, J lost 0 bases, and 8 bases lay in between. CDR3 length: 15 amino acids. In DNA, the CDR3 is TGTGCCAGCAGCGGGGGAAGCTCTGGGGCCAACGTCCTGACTATC. Protein: CASSGGSSGANVLTI.

V usage is TRBV7-9 and J usage is TRBJ2-3, with TRBD2 identical over 13 bases. This CDR3 is 16 amino acids long. Germline trimming cut 5 bases from V and 4 bases from J; bases unmatched to any gene: 6. CDR1 and CDR2 (germline): SEHNR, FQNEAQ (reference sequence). The CDR3 sequence: CASSPRTSGSPDTQYF. The CDR3 DNA follows: TGTGCCAGCAGCCCACGGACTAGCGGGAGCCCAGATACGCAGTATTTT. The full variable domain, in which reference TRBV7-9 and TRBJ2-3 provide the parts outside the CDR3, is DTGVSQNPRHKITKRGQNVTFRCDPISEHNRLYWYRQTLGQGPEFLTYFQNEAQLEKSRLLSDRFSAERPKGSFSTLEIQRTEQGDSAMYLCASSPRTSGSPDTQYFGPGTRLTVL.

This clonotype showed up many times. This chain joins TRBV9 and TRBJ1-3; no clear D. This CDR3 region has 15 residues. V gave up 3 bases and J gave up 4 bases, with 14 bases separating them. Germline CDR1 SGDLS, CDR2 YYNGEE. In DNA form, the CDR3 reads TGTGCCAGCAGCGCAAAAAACAGTGACGGAAACACCATATATTTT. Translation: CASSAKNSDGNTIYF.

This sequence joins TRBV2 and TRBJ2-1, with unresolved D. The V end was cut by 0 bases, the J end by 2 bases, with 8 bases between. There are 15 residues in the CDR3. Germline-derived CDR1 and CDR2 are SNHLY and FYNNEI. The chain's CDR3 is CASSEARGTYNEQFF. The CDR3 DNA sequence: TGTGCCAGCAGTGAAGCGCGTGGTACCTACAATGAGCAGTTCTTC. Full variable domain (outside the CDR3, taken from reference TRBV2 and TRBJ2-1): EPEVTQTPSHQVTQMGQEVILRCVPISNHLYFYWYRQILGQKVEFLVSFYNNEISEKSEIFDDQFSVERPDGSNFTLKIRSTKLEDSAMYFCASSEARGTYNEQFFGPGTRLTVL.

This clonotype was seen at least ten times. The chain uses TRBV18 and TRBJ1-2; D unclear. This CDR3 has 12 amino acids. The V gene lost 4 bases and the J gene lost 1 base, with 4 bases spanning the gap. Looked up from germline, CDR1 is KGHSH and CDR2 is LQKENI. The CDR3 DNA reads as TGTGCCAGCTCACGAAATAACTATGGCTACACCTTC. Amino acid sequence: CASSRNNYGYTF. The complete variable domain, with remaining parts taken from reference TRBV18 and TRBJ1-2, reads NAGVMQNPRHLVRRRGQEARLRCSPMKGHSHVYWYRQLPEEGLKFMVYLQKENIIDESGMPKERFSAEFPKEGPSILRIQQVVRGDSAAYFCASSRNNYGYTFGSGTRLTVV.

The chain joins TRBV6-2 or TRBV6-3 to TRBJ2-1; the match to TRBD1 covers 8 bases. Trimming took 6 bases from V and 5 from J; bases not matched to a gene: 9. Germline lookup yields CDR1 MNHEY and CDR2 SVGEGT. This CDR3 has 15 residues. Written as DNA, the CDR3 is TGTGCCAGCAGGCATTCCGGACAGGGTAACAATGAGCAGTTCTTC. It specifies CASRHSGQGNNEQFF.

The chain employs TRBV2 and TRBJ2-3, with D tentatively TRBD1 (6 bases). Germline assignment: CDR1 SNHLY and CDR2 FYNNEI. V was cut by 6 bases and J by 0 bases, with 13 bases left in between. This CDR3 contains 15 residues. The CDR3 is CASSDGTPSTDTQYF. In DNA form, the CDR3 reads TGTGCCAGCAGCGACGGGACACCTAGCACAGATACGCAGTATTTT.

This clonotype was counted many times. This rearrangement joins TRBV19 to TRBJ1-6; 7 bases align to TRBD1. CDR3 length: 15 amino acids. The germline V gene has CDR1 LNHDA and CDR2 SQIVND (reference sequence). V gave up 6 bases and J gave up 3 bases; unmatched junction bases: 5. The CDR3 sequence is CASRDRDSYNSPLHF. The DNA of the CDR3 is TGTGCCAGTAGAGACCGGGACAGCTATAATTCACCCCTCCACTTT. The full variable domain, with the rest looked up from reference TRBV19 and TRBJ1-6, is DGGITQSPKYLFRKEGQNVTLSCEQNLNHDAMYWYRQDPGQGLRLIYYSQIVNDFQKGDIAEGYSVSREKKESFPLTVTSAQKNPTAFYLCASRDRDSYNSPLHFGNGTRLTVT.

This clonotype was seen at least ten times. The rearrangement uses TRBV4-3 and TRBJ1-1; D gene ambiguous. The V gene's germline CDR1 is LGHNA and CDR2 YSLEER. The CDR3 is 14 residues long. Trimming left V 4 bases short and J 4 bases short, with 13 bases between. This CDR3 is CASSPWLSATEAFF. Written as DNA, the CDR3 is TGCGCCAGCAGCCCATGGCTCTCAGCCACTGAAGCTTTCTTT.

V gene TRBV20-1 combines with J gene TRBJ2-1; the match to TRBD2 covers 8 bases. Germline V gene data show CDR1 as DFQATT and CDR2 as SNEGSKA (reference sequence). J lost 8 bases, V lost 5 bases, and 8 bases had no gene match. The CDR3 is made up of 13 amino acids. CDR3 coding DNA: TGCAGTGCTGGGGTACTAGCGGTCGATGAGCAGTTCTTC. Protein: CSAGVLAVDEQFF.

This clonotype came up many times. V and J are TRBV5-1 and TRBJ2-7, with 8 bases identical to TRBD1. The CDR3 is 15 residues long. Unmatched junction bases numbered 13, after V lost 4 bases and J lost 7 bases. Germline V gives CDR1 SGHRS, CDR2 YFSETQ. This CDR3 reads CASSLAGTGAEEQYF. For the CDR3, the DNA is TGCGCCAGCAGCCTCGCCGGGACAGGCGCTGAAGAGCAGTACTTC.

This clonotype has just one count. The chain links TRBV18 to TRBJ2-7; no clear D. Germline V CDR1 and CDR2: KGHSH, LQKENI. The CDR3 spans 14 residues. V was trimmed by 4 bases and J by 3 bases, leaving 13 bases between them. In DNA form, the CDR3 reads TGTGCCAGCTCACAAGTTATCGGCTACTACGAGCAGTACTTC. Its translation is CASSQVIGYYEQYF. Filled out from reference TRBV18 and TRBJ2-7, the complete variable domain reads NAGVMQNPRHLVRRRGQEARLRCSPMKGHSHVYWYRQLPEEGLKFMVYLQKENIIDESGMPKERFSAEFPKEGPSILRIQQVVRGDSAAYFCASSQVIGYYEQYFGPGTRLTVT.

This clonotype was counted a few times. This is likely an artifact of a read error, given a far larger clone one base away. The V call is TRBV7-8, the J call TRBJ2-5; no definite D call. The length of the CDR3 is 15 residues. The germline V gene has CDR1 SGHVS and CDR2 FQNEAQ. Trimming took off 1 base at V and 2 bases at J, with 11 bases between the two ends. Here the CDR3 DNA reads TGTGCCAGCAGCTTAGTTTTAGGAACTCAAGAGACCCAGTACTTC. It encodes CASSLVLGTQETQYF.

This clonotype was observed many times. The chain links TRBV9 to TRBJ1-1; D is unresolved. The germline gives CDR1 SGDLS, CDR2 YYNGEE. The V end lost 2 bases, the J end lost 1 base, and 12 bases lay between the germline ends. The CDR3 is made up of 15 amino acids. DNA of the CDR3: TGTGCCAGCAGCGTTAATCCCTCGCCGAACACTGAAGCTTTCTTT. Translation gives CASSVNPSPNTEAFF.

Concerning this clonotype itself: One end of the junction varies from germline; a read error may be responsible. The chain uses TRBV2 and TRBJ2-2, with D possibly TRBD1 on 6 matching bases. The length of the CDR3 is 15 residues. Germline assignment: CDR1 SNHLY and CDR2 FYNNEI. This CDR3 is CASSEGHVMPGELFF. DNA of the CDR3: TGTGCCAGCAGTGAGGGACATGTGATGCCCGGGGAGCTTTTTTTT.

V usage is TRBV14 and J usage is TRBJ1-4, with D perhaps TRBD1 (5 bases). V dropped 2 bases and J dropped 8 bases, with 15 bases sitting between them. CDR1 and CDR2 (germline): SGHDN, FVKESK. The CDR3 is 15 residues long. CDR3 loop: CASSQYRRGGEKLFF. The CDR3 coding sequence is TGTGCCAGCAGCCAATACAGGAGGGGCGGCGAAAAACTGTTTTTT.

This clonotype was counted at least ten times. The chain couples TRBV7-9 to TRBJ1-6, with D possibly TRBD1 on 5 matching bases. Germline V gene sequence: CDR1 SEHNR, CDR2 FQNEAQ (reference sequence). This CDR3 comprises 13 residues. Deletions cut 10 bases from V and 7 bases from J, with 14 bases between. CDR3 nucleotide sequence: TGTGCCACCCGGGGGAGAGACAATTCACCCCTCCACTTT. Residues: CATRGRDNSPLHF.

This clonotype was detected many times. The V call is TRBV7-2, the J call TRBJ2-1; 10 bases line up with TRBD2. Germline V gene lookup returns CDR1 SGHTA and CDR2 FQGNSA. The V segment lost 5 bases and the J segment 10 bases; nucleotides outside the gene matches: 11. The CDR3 is made up of 15 amino acids. The CDR3 nucleotides are TGTGCCAGCAGCCGCCGGCTAGCGGGGGCCCAGGAGCAGTTCTTC. Translation: CASSRRLAGAQEQFF. Complete variable domain (other parts from reference TRBV7-2 and TRBJ2-1): GAGVSQSPSNKVTEKGKDVELRCDPISGHTALYWYRQSLGQGLEFLIYFQGNSAPDKSGLPSDRFSAERTGGSVSTLTIQRTQQEDSAVYLCASSRRLAGAQEQFFGPGTRLTVL.

Of note for this clonotype: This likely came from a read error, as a far larger clone is one base away. The J gene is TRBJ2-1, the V gene TRBV6-2 or TRBV6-3, with TRBD2 identical over 11 bases. Germline CDR1 is MNHEY and CDR2 is SVGEGT. This CDR3 has 15 residues. The V and J ends lost 4 bases and 9 bases, in that order; junction bases with no gene match: 8. The CDR3 reads CASSSGTSGLSEQFF. The DNA of the CDR3 is TGTGCCAGCAGTTCGGGGACTAGCGGTTTGAGTGAGCAGTTCTTC.

The sample holds many counts of this clonotype. This rearrangement joins TRBV7-2 to TRBJ2-5; tentatively, D is TRBD1 (6 bases). Trimming left V 5 bases short and J 6 bases short, with 10 bases between. The germline gives CDR1 SGHTA, CDR2 FQGNSA. CDR3 length: 12 amino acids. CDR3 coding DNA: TGTGCCAGCAGCCCAGGGGTGCAGACCCAGTACTTC. This codes for CASSPGVQTQYF. The full variable domain, completed using reference TRBV7-2 and TRBJ2-5, is GAGVSQSPSNKVTEKGKDVELRCDPISGHTALYWYRQSLGQGLEFLIYFQGNSAPDKSGLPSDRFSAERTGGSVSTLTIQRTQQEDSAVYLCASSPGVQTQYFGPGTRLLVL.

The rearrangement joins TRBV20-1 to TRBJ2-7, with D perhaps matching TRBD2 (7 bases). V shed 4 bases and J shed 6 bases, with 34 bases lying between them. Per germline, CDR1 DFQATT and CDR2 SNEGSKA (reference sequence). CDR3 length equals 19 residues. The CDR3 coding sequence is TGCAGTGCTATATCAGCCGGGACCCAGGGTTGGAGGGGGAGGGGCGAGCAGTACTTC. It is translated as CSAISAGTQGWRGRGEQYF.

This clonotype was seen ten or more times. V gene TRBV20-1 combines with J gene TRBJ2-7; no firm D call. The CDR3 totals 13 residues. Germline V gene lookup returns CDR1 DFQATT and CDR2 SNEGSKA (reference sequence). Trimming cost V 6 bases and J 0 bases, with 12 bases left between them. CDR3 region: CSAPIPLSYEQYF. The CDR3 DNA follows: TGCAGTGCACCGATACCCCTCTCCTACGAGCAGTACTTC.

Many counts were recorded for this clonotype. The rearrangement joins TRBV3-1 to TRBJ1-2, with unresolved D. Deletions cut 1 base from V and 2 bases from J, with 17 bases between. The germline gives CDR1 LGHDT, CDR2 YNNKEL (reference sequence). The CDR3 extends over 17 amino acids. CDR3 sequence: CASSQGGALRANYGYTF. The CDR3 DNA reads as TGTGCCAGCAGCCAAGGAGGAGCTCTGAGGGCCAACTATGGCTACACCTTC.